The 26 T cell receptor beta chains below come from one sample, sequenced in a study of T cell responses to AZD1222 COVID-19 vaccine. TCRdb's copy holds only in-frame clones and misses some; the assay was immunoSEQ multiplex PCR. The sample records some 200,000 clones, approximately 94% being singletons. The sample consisted of peripheral blood, taken 28 days after the second AZD1222 dose. These receptors all stem from an adult who received the AZD1222 COVID-19 vaccine.

The CDR3 bases are TGCAGTGCTAGTGGGACAGGGCCTAATCAGCCCCAGCATTTT. It is translated as CSASGTGPNQPQHF. The V and J genes are TRBV20-1 and TRBJ1-5; 9 bases map to TRBD1. Germline V gene sequence: CDR1 DFQATT, CDR2 SNEGSKA (reference sequence). The CDR3 sequence is 14 residues long. Trimming took 3 bases from V and 4 from J; bases not matched to a gene: 4.

This clone has a single count. The chain joins TRBV19 to TRBJ1-3; possibly TRBD1 for D (6 bases). There are 16 residues in the CDR3. Germline values: CDR1 LNHDA, CDR2 SQIVND (reference sequence). With 4 bases removed from V and 0 bases from J, the gap between germline ends came to 13 bases. The CDR3 nucleotides are TGTGCCAGTAGTACCGGAGGGGGACCCTCTGGAAACACCATATATTTT. It yields the protein CASSTGGGPSGNTIYF.

The rearrangement links TRBV14 to TRBJ1-2, with D unresolved. The V gene's germline CDR1 is SGHDN and CDR2 FVKESK. The V and J ends lost 1 base and 4 bases respectively, with 13 bases between them. There are 15 residues in the CDR3. CDR3 nucleotides: TGTGCCAGCAGCCAAGGGTGGCACACCCGCTATGGCTACACCTTC. Protein: CASSQGWHTRYGYTF.

The chain uses TRBV9 and TRBJ1-5; the match to TRBD1 covers 8 bases. V dropped 4 bases and J dropped 6; count of bases not matched to a gene: 9. Per germline, CDR1 SGDLS and CDR2 YYNGEE. The CDR3 sequence is 15 residues long. The CDR3 loop is CASSPGAGGSQPQHF. CDR3 DNA: TGTGCCAGCAGCCCTGGGGCAGGGGGCAGTCAGCCCCAGCATTTT.

This chain uses TRBV7-9 with TRBJ1-2; D is undetermined. The ends were cut back, 2 bases at V and 8 bases at J, with 18 bases in the middle. CDR1 is SEHNR, CDR2 FQNEAQ, per germline (reference sequence). The CDR3 loop spans 15 amino acids. CDR3 region: CASSLQSARASGYTF. For the CDR3, the DNA is TGTGCCAGCAGCTTACAATCGGCCAGAGCGTCAGGCTACACCTTC.

The chain couples TRBV28 to TRBJ1-2; D is possibly TRBD1 (6 bases). Trimming took 3 bases from V and 4 from J, leaving 12 bases between them. This CDR3 is built from 14 residues. Germline V gene data show CDR1 as MDHEN and CDR2 as SYDVKM. CDR3 bases: TGTGCCAGCAGTTTCAACAGGGTGAGCTATGGCTACACCTTC. As protein: CASSFNRVSYGYTF.

This chain uses TRBV28 with TRBJ1-1, with D possibly matching TRBD1 (5 bases). Germline CDR1 MDHEN, CDR2 SYDVKM. This CDR3 is built from 18 residues. V was shortened by 6 bases and J by 0 bases, with 23 bases between the two germline ends. The CDR3 reads CASRRGRLTLFMNTEAFF. The CDR3 DNA reads as TGTGCCAGCAGACGGGGACGGCTTACACTCTTTATGAACACTGAAGCTTTCTTT.

The chain employs TRBV7-9 and TRBJ2-7, with D maybe TRBD1 (6 bases). Germline CDR1 is SEHNR and CDR2 is FQNEAQ (reference sequence). The CDR3 is 14 residues long. V dropped 2 bases and J dropped 1 base, with 9 bases sitting between them. The chain's CDR3 is CASSLQGRSYEQYF. CDR3 coding DNA: TGTGCCAGCAGCTTACAGGGGAGATCCTACGAGCAGTACTTC.

DNA for the CDR3: TGTGCCAGCAGCTTGGGCAAGAACACTGAAGCTTTCTTT. Translated: CASSLGKNTEAFF. The chain combines TRBV5-8 with TRBJ1-1, with D uncertain. The CDR3 runs to 13 residues. The germline CDR1 and CDR2 sequences are SGHTS and YDEGEE. The ends were cut back, 0 bases at V and 1 base at J, with 4 bases in the middle.

This clone was seen more than once but under ten times. The CDR3 region has the DNA TGTGCCAGCAGTCGGACTCTTAGCTCCTACAATGAGCAGTTCTTC. Encoded protein: CASSRTLSSYNEQFF. V gene TRBV6-6 combines with J gene TRBJ2-1; D is perhaps TRBD2 (5 bases). V was pared by 5 bases and J by 0 bases, with 11 bases between. CDR3 length: 15 amino acids. Germline V gene data show CDR1 as MNHNY and CDR2 as SVGAGI (reference sequence).

V gene TRBV18 combines with J gene TRBJ1-2; 7 positions match TRBD1. With V trimmed by 3 bases and J by 6 bases, 10 bases remained unmatched. CDR3 size: 15 residues. Germline CDR1 reads KGHSH; CDR2 reads LQKENI. CDR3 in amino acids: CASSPDRVQIDGYTF. In DNA, the CDR3 is TGTGCCAGCTCACCCGACAGGGTACAGATAGATGGCTACACCTTC.

The chain uses TRBV5-1 and TRBJ1-6; 7 bases line up with TRBD1. V was clipped by 4 bases and J by 7 bases; unmatched bases: 2. The CDR3 consists of 13 residues. Germline-derived CDR1 and CDR2 are SGHRS and YFSETQ. CDR3 bases: TGCGCCAGCAGCACGGACAGGAATTCACCCCTCCACTTT. Residues: CASSTDRNSPLHF. Supplemented by reference TRBV5-1 and TRBJ1-6, the full variable domain reads KAGVTQTPRYLIKTRGQQVTLSCSPISGHRSVSWYQQTPGQGLQFLFEYFSETQRNKGNFPGRFSGRQFSNSRSEMNVSTLELGDSALYLCASSTDRNSPLHFGNGTRLTVT.

CDR3 protein: CASSPGQQITEAFF. Here the CDR3 DNA reads TGTGCCAGCAGCCCGGGACAGCAGATCACTGAAGCTTTCTTT. This chain uses TRBV7-3 with TRBJ1-1, with 7 bases fitting TRBD1. This CDR3 has 14 residues. CDR1 and CDR2 from the germline V gene are SGHTA and FQGTGA. V lost 5 bases and J lost 4; bases outside the gene matches: 7. Together with reference TRBV7-3 and TRBJ1-1, the CDR3 gives the full variable domain: GAGVSQTPSNKVTEKGKYVELRCDPISGHTALYWYRQSLGQGPEFLIYFQGTGAADDSGLPNDRFFAVRPEGSVSTLKIQRTERGDSAVYLCASSPGQQITEAFFGQGTRLTVV.

V gene TRBV6-5 combines with J gene TRBJ1-2, with TRBD1 identical over 8 bases. CDR1 is MNHEY and CDR2 is SVGAGI in the germline V gene. The CDR3 length is 15 residues. The V gene end was trimmed by 7 bases and the J gene end by 4 bases; junction bases not matched to a gene: 11. The chain's CDR3 is CASTPGQGGPYGYTF. The CDR3 region has the DNA TGTGCCAGCACTCCCGGACAGGGTGGTCCCTATGGCTACACCTTC.

V usage is TRBV28 and J usage is TRBJ1-2; 7 bases are a match to TRBD1. Germline CDR1 reads MDHEN; CDR2 reads SYDVKM. Trimming cost V 2 bases and J 3 bases; bases outside gene matches: 3. CDR3 length equals 14 residues. The CDR3 nucleotides read TGTGCCAGCAGTTTAGAGGGACAGTACTATGGCTACACCTTC. This translates into CASSLEGQYYGYTF.

The chain uses TRBV5-1 and TRBJ2-6; no definite D call. Looked up from germline, CDR1 is SGHRS and CDR2 is YFSETQ. The V end was cut by 2 bases, the J end by 2 bases, with 8 bases between. The length of the CDR3 is 15 residues. CDR3 sequence: CASSLTGPGANVLTF. CDR3 nucleotide sequence: TGCGCCAGCAGCTTAACGGGCCCTGGGGCCAACGTCCTGACTTTC.

The chain carries TRBV28 and TRBJ2-7; either TRBD1 or TRBD2 may fit D (5 bases each). The CDR3 has 16 residues. V was clipped by 4 bases and J by 2 bases, with 18 bases between them. Germline V gene sequence: CDR1 MDHEN, CDR2 SYDVKM. The CDR3 DNA is TGTGCCAGCAGTTCCCCTGGGACGCCCGCCCCCTACGAGCAGTACTTC. Protein product: CASSSPGTPAPYEQYF.

The J gene is TRBJ1-4, the V gene TRBV4-1; D remains unclear. The germline V and J ends were trimmed by 1 base and 3 bases, with 9 bases remaining between them. The CDR3 consists of 15 residues. Germline V lookup: CDR1 MGHRA, CDR2 YSYEKL. CDR3 sequence (DNA): TGCGCCAGCAGCCAAGGTCCAGCATCTAATGAAAAACTGTTTTTT. Translation: CASSQGPASNEKLFF.

V gene TRBV5-1 combines with J gene TRBJ1-1; the D gene is possibly TRBD1 (5 bases). The CDR3 covers 14 residues. CDR1 and CDR2 (germline): SGHRS, YFSETQ. V lost 0 bases, J lost 8 bases, and 14 bases lay in between. The chain's CDR3 is CASSLGGVRSEAFF. The CDR3 DNA reads as TGCGCCAGCAGCTTGGGAGGGGTGAGGTCCGAAGCTTTCTTT.

The chain carries TRBV7-3 and TRBJ2-5; no reliable D call. Germline V gene lookup returns CDR1 SGHTA and CDR2 FQGTGA. The CDR3 loop spans 11 amino acids. The V and J ends lost 5 bases and 0 bases respectively, with 1 base between them. The DNA for the CDR3 is TGTGCCAGCAGCAACCAAGAGACCCAGTACTTC. Its protein is CASSNQETQYF.

The chain links TRBV6-2 or TRBV6-3 to TRBJ1-1; D is uncertain. Trimming pared 2 bases from V and 1 base from J, leaving 14 bases between. Germline loops: CDR1 MNHEY, CDR2 SVGEGT. This CDR3 region has 16 residues. The CDR3 DNA is TGTGCCAGCAGTTACCTGTCCGCGGGCTCGAACACTGAAGCTTTCTTT. It translates to CASSYLSAGSNTEAFF.

The chain employs TRBV7-8 and TRBJ1-5, with D tentatively TRBD1 (5 bases). The CDR3 runs to 12 residues. CDR1 is SGHVS, CDR2 FQNEAQ, per germline. V lost 8 bases and J 5 bases, leaving 10 bases between the germline ends. In DNA form, the CDR3 reads TGTGCCAGCGCCGGGGGGTATCAGCCCCAGCATTTT. This gives the protein CASAGGYQPQHF.

The J gene is TRBJ1-2, the V gene TRBV3-1 (or the pseudogene TRBV3-2); 7 nucleotides agree with TRBD1. V gave up 0 bases and J gave up 0 bases; unmatched junction bases: 4. This CDR3 spans 16 amino acids. Looked up from germline, CDR1 is LGHDT and CDR2 is YNNKEL (reference sequence). The CDR3 DNA reads as TGTGCCAGCAGCCAAGAGGTGGGACAGCCTAACTATGGCTACACCTTC. This codes for CASSQEVGQPNYGYTF.

The chain joins TRBV2 to TRBJ2-7, with D hard to call. Trimming pared 4 bases from V and 3 bases from J, leaving 7 bases between. Germline values: CDR1 SNHLY, CDR2 FYNNEI. The CDR3 loop spans 12 amino acids. CDR3 sequence reads: CASSVLGYEQYF. The CDR3 DNA reads TGTGCCAGCAGTGTTTTAGGCTACGAGCAGTACTTC.

V is TRBV19 and J is TRBJ2-7, with D unclear. The germline V gene has CDR1 LNHDA and CDR2 SQIVND (reference sequence). The CDR3 consists of 17 residues. V was trimmed by 5 bases and J by 0 bases, leaving 20 bases between them. The DNA for the CDR3 is TGTGCCAGTAGTTTCGCCGCCGGCCCCGTAAGCTCCTACGAGCAGTACTTC. Translated: CASSFAAGPVSSYEQYF.

The genes are TRBV5-1 and TRBJ2-1; D is unresolved. CDR1 SGHRS and CDR2 YFSETQ come from the germline V gene. Trimming removed 1 base from V and 5 bases from J, with 1 base in between. The CDR3 consists of 11 residues. CDR3 protein: CASSLNNEQFF. In DNA, the CDR3 is TGCGCCAGCAGCTTGAACAATGAGCAGTTCTTC. The full variable domain, with the rest looked up from reference TRBV5-1 and TRBJ2-1, is KAGVTQTPRYLIKTRGQQVTLSCSPISGHRSVSWYQQTPGQGLQFLFEYFSETQRNKGNFPGRFSGRQFSNSRSEMNVSTLELGDSALYLCASSLNNEQFFGPGTRLTVL.